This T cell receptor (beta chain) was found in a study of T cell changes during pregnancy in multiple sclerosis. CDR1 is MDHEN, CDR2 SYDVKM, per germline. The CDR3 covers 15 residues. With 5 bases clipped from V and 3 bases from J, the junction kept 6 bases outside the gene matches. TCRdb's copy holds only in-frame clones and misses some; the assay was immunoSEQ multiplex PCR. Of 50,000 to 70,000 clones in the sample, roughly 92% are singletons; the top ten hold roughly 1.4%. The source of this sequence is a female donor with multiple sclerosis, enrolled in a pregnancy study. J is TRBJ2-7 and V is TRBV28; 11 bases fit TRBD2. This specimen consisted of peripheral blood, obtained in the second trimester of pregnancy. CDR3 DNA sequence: TGTGCCAGCAGTCTAATCGGGACTAGCGGCTACGAGCAGTACTTC. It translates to CASSLIGTSGYEQYF.